This record looks at one T cell receptor (beta chain) sequence and its context. Its antigen is not known. The source of the sample is a study of T cells in Graves' hyperthyroidism and ophthalmopathy. Across the whole study: Peripheral blood was secured at the point of initial diagnosis, before any treatment. Whole-study findings and limits: A model built on 13 V-J features separated ophthalmopathy from stable hyperthyroidism.

The V segment lost 6 bases and the J segment 0 bases; nucleotides outside the gene matches: 17. This CDR3 has 19 amino acids. CDR1 and CDR2 from the germline V gene are SEHNR and FQNEAQ (reference sequence). TCR beta CDR3 sequences were amplified from RNA transcripts. Using the HTBI primer set, a first-round RT-PCR was run on the TCR CDR3. Via MiXCR, TCRdb re-called the multiplex PCR reads, giving one row per CDR3 protein. The data contain 300,000 to 500,000 distinct CDR3 sequences, about an eighth of them singletons. Criteria for exclusion of patients were uncontrolled infection, other autoimmune disease, pregnancy or lactation. For the diagnoses, clinical symptoms, serum thyroxine and TRAb, thyroid ultrasound and orbital computed tomography were used.

This TCR derives from a man aged 50 to 60 with Graves' ophthalmopathy. Sequencing was carried out using blood. The J gene is TRBJ2-3, the V gene TRBV7-9, with 8 bases that match TRBD1. This CDR3 reads CASRPPLTGASKSTDTQYF. DNA of the CDR3: TGTGCCAGCAGACCTCCTTTGACAGGGGCTTCCAAAAGCACAGATACGCAGTATTTT.